This T cell receptor (beta chain) was obtained from a study of OX40 agonist ivuxolimab in advanced cancers. About the research overall: One hepatocellular carcinoma and a couple of cutaneous melanoma patients partially responded.

Study-level results: Clones of CD4+ and CD8+ blood T cells grew by week 6 at doses of 0.1 to 3.0 mg/kg.

As regards this clone: Its antigen is still unknown.

Patients were excluded for autoimmune disease history or systemic immunosuppression. The CDR3 sequence is 16 residues long. With V trimmed by 0 bases and J by 3 bases, 5 bases remained unmatched. The germline gives CDR1 SGDLS, CDR2 YYNGEE. Using immunoSEQ multiplex PCR, the repertoire was profiled, and TCRdb retains in-frame clones only, with some absent. The table includes 35,000 to 45,000 clones, 86% detected once. This clonotype was sampled from an adult with an advanced solid tumor such as melanoma, head and neck, liver or kidney cancer. Source: CD4+ or CD8+ T cells sorted from blood, taken in a trial of the OX40 agonist ivuxolimab. This sequence joins TRBV9 and TRBJ2-3; 9 nucleotides match TRBD2. CDR3 in DNA: TGTGCCAGCAGCGTAGGTGCGGGGGGGCCGACAGATACGCAGTATTTT. Amino acid sequence: CASSVGAGGPTDTQYF.